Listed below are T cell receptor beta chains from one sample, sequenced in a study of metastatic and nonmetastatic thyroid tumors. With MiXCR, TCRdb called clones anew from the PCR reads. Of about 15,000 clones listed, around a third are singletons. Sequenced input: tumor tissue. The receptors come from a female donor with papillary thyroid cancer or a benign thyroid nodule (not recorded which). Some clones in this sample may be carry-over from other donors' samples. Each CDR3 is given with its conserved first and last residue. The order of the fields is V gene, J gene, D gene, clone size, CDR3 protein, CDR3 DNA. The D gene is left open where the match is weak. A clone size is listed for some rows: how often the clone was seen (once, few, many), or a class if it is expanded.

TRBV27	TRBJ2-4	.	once	CASGDWQLLAKNIQYF	TGTGCCAGCGGAGATTGGCAGTTATTAGCCAAAAACATTCAGTACTTC
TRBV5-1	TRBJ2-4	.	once	CASSLDGPKNIQYF	TGCGCCAGCAGCTTGGATGGGCCTAAAAACATTCAGTACTTC
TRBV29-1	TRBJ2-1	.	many	CSVVYDNEQFF	TGCAGCGTCGTTTACGACAATGAGCAGTTCTTC
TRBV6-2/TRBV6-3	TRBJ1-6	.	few	CASSIWNSPLHF	TGTGCCAGCAGTATTTGGAATTCACCCCTCCACTTT
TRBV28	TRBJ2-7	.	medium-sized	CASSLGGEAYEQYF	TGTGCCAGCAGTTTAGGAGGGGAAGCCTACGAGCAGTACTTC
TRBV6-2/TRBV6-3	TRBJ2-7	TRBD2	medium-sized	CASSYVGAGGAYEQYF	TGTGCCAGCAGTTACGTAGGCGCGGGGGGAGCCTACGAGCAGTACTTC
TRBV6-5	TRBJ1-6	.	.	CASSYRTVSPLHF	TGTGCCAGCAGTTACCGGACGGTTTCACCCCTCCACTTT
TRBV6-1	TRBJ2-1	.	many	CASSRDPAANEQFF	TGTGCCAGCAGCCGGGACCCGGCGGCGAATGAGCAGTTCTTC
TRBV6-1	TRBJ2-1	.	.	CATVSGNNEQFF	TGTGCCACCGTTTCGGGGAACAATGAGCAGTTCTTC
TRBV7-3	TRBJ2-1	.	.	CASSPGQMNEQFF	TGTGCCAGCAGCCCTGGACAGATGAATGAGCAGTTCTTC
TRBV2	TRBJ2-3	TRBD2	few	CASSRLAGGLTDTQYF	TGTGCCAGCAGTCGGCTAGCGGGAGGCTTGACAGATACGCAGTATTTT
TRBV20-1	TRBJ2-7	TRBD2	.	CSARGGLDHEQYF	TGCAGTGCTAGAGGGGGACTAGACCACGAGCAGTACTTC
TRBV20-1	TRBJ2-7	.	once	CSASPFGGMGYEQYF	TGCAGTGCTAGCCCTTTTGGCGGGATGGGCTACGAGCAGTACTTC
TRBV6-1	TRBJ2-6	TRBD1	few	CASSGDRGFGANVLTF	TGTGCCAGCAGTGGGGACAGGGGGTTTGGGGCCAACGTCCTGACTTTC
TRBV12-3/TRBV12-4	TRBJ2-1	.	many	CASTSGDSYNEQFF	TGTGCCAGCACTTCCGGTGACAGCTACAATGAGCAGTTCTTC
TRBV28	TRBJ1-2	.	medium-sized	CASSFGGNRGYTF	TGTGCCAGCAGTTTCGGGGGAAATCGTGGCTACACCTTC
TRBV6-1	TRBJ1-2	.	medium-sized	CASSGRGAGSLYGYTF	TGTGCCAGCAGTGGCCGGGGGGCAGGGTCCCTCTATGGCTACACCTTC
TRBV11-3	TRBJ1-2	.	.	CASSSPTPRGDTF	TGTGCCAGCAGCTCACCAACGCCAAGGGGAGACACCTTC
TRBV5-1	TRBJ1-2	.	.	CASSRTLNYGYTF	TGCGCCAGCTCCCGGACACTGAACTATGGCTACACCTTC
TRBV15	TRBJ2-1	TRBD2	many	CATSNPHELATDNEQFF	TGTGCCACCAGCAACCCTCACGAACTAGCGACGGACAATGAGCAGTTCTTC
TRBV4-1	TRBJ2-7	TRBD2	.	CASRQRLADDSYEQYF	TGCGCCAGCAGGCAAAGACTAGCGGATGACTCCTACGAGCAGTACTTC
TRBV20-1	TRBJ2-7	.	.	CSARDLSGVEQYF	TGCAGTGCTAGAGATCTTTCAGGAGTCGAGCAGTACTTC
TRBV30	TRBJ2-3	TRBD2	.	CAWSVVPGLAPGDTQYF	TGTGCCTGGAGTGTGGTCCCCGGACTAGCTCCCGGGGATACGCAGTATTTT
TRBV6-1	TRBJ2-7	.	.	CASSEQQPYEQYF	TGTGCCAGCAGTGAACAACAGCCCTACGAGCAGTACTTC
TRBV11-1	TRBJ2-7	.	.	CASSLGEHYEQYF	TGTGCCAGCAGCTTGGGAGAACACTACGAGCAGTACTTC
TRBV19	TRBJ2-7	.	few	CASSTASYGTYEQYF	TGTGCCAGTAGTACTGCTAGCTATGGTACCTACGAGCAGTACTTC
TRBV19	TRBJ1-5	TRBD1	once	CASSKSRQGRDQPQHF	TGTGCCAGTAGTAAATCCCGACAGGGTAGGGATCAGCCCCAGCATTTT
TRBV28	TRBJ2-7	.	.	CASNPLGEDLYEQYF	TGTGCCAGCAACCCTTTGGGGGAGGACCTCTACGAGCAGTACTTC
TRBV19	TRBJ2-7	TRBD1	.	CASSLGTGSIGTGYEQYF	TGTGCCAGTAGTTTGGGGACAGGGTCGATTGGGACTGGCTACGAGCAGTACTTC
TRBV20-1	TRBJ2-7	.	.	CSGSPGSSSYEQYF	TGCAGTGGTTCCCCGGGCTCCAGCTCCTACGAGCAGTACTTC
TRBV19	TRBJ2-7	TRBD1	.	CASSTGTGGRYEQYF	TGTGCCAGTAGTACCGGGACAGGGGGTCGCTACGAGCAGTACTTC
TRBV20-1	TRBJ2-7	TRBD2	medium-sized	CSASGAGGDEQYF	TGCAGTGCTAGTGGCGCGGGAGGGGACGAGCAGTACTTC
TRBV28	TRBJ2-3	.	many	CASRKPSSPTDTQYF	TGTGCCAGCCGGAAACCTAGCAGCCCCACAGATACGCAGTATTTT
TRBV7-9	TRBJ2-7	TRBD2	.	CASSFTGGGGNEQYF	TGTGCCAGCAGCTTTACTGGCGGGGGGGGAAACGAGCAGTACTTC
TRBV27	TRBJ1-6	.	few	CASSPIYNSPLHF	TGTGCCAGCAGCCCTATTTATAATTCACCCCTCCACTTT
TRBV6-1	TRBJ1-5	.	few	CASSETSVYSNQPQHF	TGTGCCAGCAGTGAAACGTCAGTGTATAGCAATCAGCCCCAGCACTTT
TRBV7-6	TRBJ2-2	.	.	CAISLGGQSNTGELFF	TGTGCCATCAGCTTAGGAGGGCAGTCCAACACCGGGGAGCTGTTTTTT
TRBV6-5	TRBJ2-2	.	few	CASSYPRSATNTGELFF	TGTGCCAGCAGTTACCCCCGGTCAGCGACGAACACCGGGGAGCTGTTTTTT
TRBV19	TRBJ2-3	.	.	CASSIGDTDTQYF	TGTGCCAGTAGTATTGGGGATACAGATACGCAGTATTTT
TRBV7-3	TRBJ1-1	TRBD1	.	CASSLYRGDEAFF	TGTGCCAGCAGCTTATACAGGGGAGATGAAGCTTTCTTT
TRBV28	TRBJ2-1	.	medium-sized	CASSLLGAAGEQFF	TGTGCCAGCAGTTTATTGGGGGCAGCGGGGGAGCAGTTCTTC
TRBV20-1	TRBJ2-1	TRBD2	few	CIAADSGGNSYNGQFF	TGCATTGCTGCCGATAGCGGGGGAAACTCCTACAATGGTCAGTTCTTC
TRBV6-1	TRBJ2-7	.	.	CASSEGPSMRRSYEQYF	TGTGCCAGCAGTGAAGGTCCTTCGATGAGGCGTTCCTACGAGCAGTACTTC
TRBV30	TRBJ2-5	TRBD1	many	CAWNSGQGYQETQYF	TGTGCCTGGAATTCGGGACAGGGGTATCAAGAGACCCAGTACTTC
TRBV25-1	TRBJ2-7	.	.	CASTRGGGSWEQYF	TGTGCCAGCACCAGGGGTGGAGGTTCCTGGGAGCAGTACTTC
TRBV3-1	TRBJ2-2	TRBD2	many	CASSHPGTSATGELFF	TGTGCCAGCAGCCACCCCGGGACTAGCGCCACCGGGGAGCTGTTTTTT
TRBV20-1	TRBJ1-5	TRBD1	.	CSAWQGAKSSDQPQHF	TGCAGTGCATGGCAGGGGGCGAAGTCTAGCGATCAGCCCCAGCATTTT
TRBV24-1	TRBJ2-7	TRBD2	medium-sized	CATSEAGLAGPYEQYF	TGTGCCACCAGTGAGGCGGGACTAGCGGGTCCCTACGAGCAGTACTTC
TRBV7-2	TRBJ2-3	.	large	CASSLGDFLTDTQYF	TGTGCCAGCAGCTTGGGGGACTTCCTCACAGATACGCAGTATTTT
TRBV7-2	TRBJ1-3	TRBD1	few	CASTGTGGLGIYF	TGTGCCAGCACCGGGACAGGGGGTTTGGGTATATATTTT
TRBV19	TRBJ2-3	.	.	CASTSGLIFGTQYF	TGTGCCAGTACCTCCGGGCTGATATTCGGGACACAGTATTTT